This is a list of T cell receptor beta chains from one sample in a study of Graves' ophthalmopathy and Graves' hyperthyroidism. TCRdb fed the multiplex PCR reads into MiXCR, producing one record per CDR3 protein. The profile shows hundreds of thousands of distinct CDR3 sequences, about 24% of them singletons. Sequencing was done on a sample of peripheral blood. The source of these receptors is a woman aged 18-30 years with stable Graves' hyperthyroidism. Some clones in this sample may be carry-over from other donors' samples. Each CDR3 is given with its conserved first and last residue. Each record gives: CDR3 length, J gene, D gene, clone size, V gene, CDR3 protein, CDR3 DNA. A D gene is named only where the DNA matches it firmly. Only part of the rows carry a size: once, few, many, or a class if the clone is expanded.

15 | TRBJ1-1 | . | many | TRBV7-2 | CASSLSLGGNTEAFF | TGTGCCAGCAGCTTAAGTCTTGGGGGAAACACTGAAGCTTTCTTT
14 | TRBJ2-7 | TRBD1 | many | TRBV9 | CASSVVGGAGEQYF | TGTGCCAGCAGCGTAGTAGGGGGCGCGGGCGAGCAGTACTTC
15 | TRBJ2-7 | . | few | TRBV3-1 | CASSQDNRPLYEQYF | TGTGCCAGCAGCCAAGATAACAGACCACTCTACGAGCAGTACTTC
14 | TRBJ1-3 | TRBD1 | once | TRBV6-1 | CASSGTGAGNTIYF | TGTGCCAGCAGCGGGACAGGGGCCGGAAACACCATATATTTT
14 | TRBJ2-5 | . | many | TRBV2 | CASSDQGRQETQYF | TGTGCCAGCAGTGATCAGGGTCGGCAAGAGACCCAGTACTTC
13 | TRBJ1-2 | . | many | TRBV12-3/TRBV12-4 | CASSLSGGAGYTF | TGTGCCAGCAGTCTCTCGGGGGGAGCCGGCTACACCTTC
12 | TRBJ1-2 | . | many | TRBV12-3/TRBV12-4 | CATQGRKYGYTF | TGTGCCACCCAGGGGCGGAAGTATGGCTACACCTTC
14 | TRBJ1-3 | . | few | TRBV28 | CASNRAAGGNTIYF | TGTGCCAGCAATCGCGCTGCGGGGGGAAACACCATATATTTT
14 | TRBJ1-2 | . | . | TRBV12-3/TRBV12-4 | CASSFVRVLYGYTF | TGTGCCAGCAGTTTCGTCAGGGTCTTGTATGGCTACACCTTC
13 | TRBJ1-1 | . | . | TRBV7-3 | CASSFLGSTEAFF | TGTGCCAGCAGCTTTCTCGGGAGCACTGAAGCTTTCTTT
16 | TRBJ2-2 | . | many | TRBV12-3/TRBV12-4 | CASSRTQVTNTGELFF | TGTGCCAGCAGTCGCACACAGGTTACGAACACCGGGGAGCTGTTTTTT
15 | TRBJ1-3 | TRBD1 | many | TRBV20-1 | CSAAQGFIGGNTIYF | TGCAGTGCTGCACAGGGGTTCATCGGAGGAAACACCATATATTTT
13 | TRBJ1-1 | . | many | TRBV11-2 | CASSFDLGLEAFF | TGTGCCAGCAGCTTTGATCTAGGGCTTGAGGCTTTCTTT
15 | TRBJ2-7 | . | many | TRBV5-1 | CASSPREGSSYEQYF | TGCGCCAGCAGCCCACGAGAAGGGAGCTCCTACGAGCAGTACTTC
11 | TRBJ1-1 | . | many | TRBV7-9 | CASTRTGEAFF | TGTGCCAGCACTCGGACTGGTGAAGCTTTCTTT
15 | TRBJ2-5 | . | many | TRBV6-5 | CASSYSRGGSETQYF | TGTGCCAGCAGTTACTCGAGAGGGGGGAGTGAGACCCAGTACTTC
13 | TRBJ2-7 | . | . | TRBV12-5 | CASGPPGTYEQYF | TGTGCTAGTGGTCCCCCGGGGACCTACGAGCAGTACTTC
15 | TRBJ1-5 | TRBD1 | . | TRBV6-2/TRBV6-3 | CASSYGDREGQPQHF | TGTGCCAGCAGTTACGGAGACAGGGAAGGGCAGCCCCAGCATTTT
15 | TRBJ1-5 | . | . | TRBV20-1 | CSASRLTGGNQPQHF | TGCAGTGCTAGTAGGCTAACCGGGGGCAATCAGCCCCAGCATTTT
19 | TRBJ1-5 | TRBD1 | many | TRBV28 | CASKNTPDRTGTSNQPQHF | TGTGCCAGCAAGAATACGCCCGATAGGACAGGTACGAGCAATCAGCCCCAGCATTTT
12 | TRBJ1-3 | . | many | TRBV6-1 | CASSRGGNTIYF | TGTGCCAGCAGCAGAGGGGGAAACACCATATATTTT
14 | TRBJ2-7 | . | many | TRBV15 | CATSFSRWAEEQYF | TGTGCCACCAGCTTCTCGCGGTGGGCGGAGGAGCAGTACTTC
15 | TRBJ2-3 | TRBD2 | few | TRBV28 | CASGGTGGSTDTQYF | TGTGCCAGCGGCGGAACGGGAGGAAGCACAGATACGCAGTATTTT
15 | TRBJ1-1 | . | few | TRBV14 | CASSLRQILNTEAFF | TGTGCCAGCAGCCTTCGACAGATATTGAACACTGAAGCTTTCTTT
15 | TRBJ2-2 | . | many | TRBV9 | CASKGSSGNTGELFF | TGTGCCAGCAAGGGCAGTAGCGGTAACACCGGGGAGCTGTTTTTT
14 | TRBJ2-5 | TRBD1 | . | TRBV5-1 | CASGTGGAGETQYF | TGCGCCAGCGGCACAGGGGGCGCAGGGGAGACCCAGTACTTC
15 | TRBJ1-1 | . | many | TRBV7-3 | CASSLSSTGNTEAFF | TGTGCCAGCAGCTTAAGTTCAACGGGGAACACTGAAGCTTTCTTT
12 | TRBJ1-3 | . | . | TRBV10-3 | CAISESGNTIYF | TGTGCCATCAGTGAGTCTGGAAACACCATATATTTT
17 | TRBJ2-7 | . | many | TRBV11-3 | CASSLVESGVPTYEQYF | TGTGCCAGCAGCTTAGTGGAATCGGGGGTACCGACCTACGAGCAGTACTTC
15 | TRBJ1-1 | . | . | TRBV10-3 | CAISSSHVMNTEAFF | TGTGCCATCAGTTCGAGTCACGTAATGAACACTGAAGCTTTCTTT
16 | TRBJ2-2 | TRBD1 | . | TRBV3-1 | CASSQEQGEYTGELFF | TGTGCCAGCAGCCAAGAGCAGGGGGAGTACACCGGGGAGCTGTTTTTT
14 | TRBJ2-7 | . | . | TRBV12-3/TRBV12-4 | CASTSGAPSYEQYF | TGTGCCAGCACCTCAGGTGCCCCCTCCTACGAGCAGTACTTC
15 | TRBJ1-1 | TRBD1 | many | TRBV30 | CAWFKPGQANTEAFF | TGTGCCTGGTTCAAACCGGGACAGGCGAACACTGAAGCTTTCTTT
13 | TRBJ1-6 | . | many | TRBV5-1 | CASSLDRNSPLHF | TGTGCCAGCAGCTTAGACCGTAATTCACCCCTCCACTTT
16 | TRBJ1-2 | TRBD1 | many | TRBV25-1 | CASSDDIGTGGYGYTF | TGTGCCAGCAGTGATGATATAGGGACAGGGGGCTATGGCTACACCTTC
15 | TRBJ2-2 | TRBD2 | many | TRBV2 | CASRTGTKNTGELFF | TGTGCCAGCAGAACCGGGACTAAGAACACCGGGGAGCTGTTTTTT
14 | TRBJ1-5 | . | few | TRBV5-1 | CASSPGPGFQPQHF | TGCGCCAGCAGCCCCGGACCAGGGTTTCAGCCCCAGCATTTT
13 | TRBJ1-3 | . | many | TRBV6-1 | CASRTDSGNTIYF | TGTGCCAGCAGGACAGACAGCGGAAACACCATATATTTT
14 | TRBJ2-7 | TRBD2 | many | TRBV7-2 | CASSFAGVRYEQYF | TGTGCCAGCAGCTTCGCGGGAGTAAGATACGAGCAGTACTTC
16 | TRBJ2-7 | TRBD2 | . | TRBV18 | CASSPVLSGGYEEQYF | TGTGCCAGCTCACCGGTTTTAAGCGGGGGTTACGAGGAGCAGTACTTC
15 | TRBJ2-7 | . | many | TRBV12-3/TRBV12-4 | CASSLRSGVPYEQYF | TGTGCCAGCAGTTTAAGGTCAGGGGTTCCCTACGAGCAGTACTTC
14 | TRBJ2-2 | . | many | TRBV20-1 | CSARGEVNTGELFF | TGCAGTGCTAGAGGGGAAGTGAACACCGGGGAGCTGTTTTTT
13 | TRBJ1-5 | . | . | TRBV19 | CASSIALSQPQHF | TGTGCCAGTAGTATTGCATTAAGCCAGCCCCAGCATTTT
15 | TRBJ2-7 | TRBD1 | . | TRBV28 | CASSPPGQAIYEQYF | TGTGCCAGCAGTCCACCGGGACAGGCAATATACGAGCAGTACTTC
13 | TRBJ1-2 | . | many | TRBV6-1 | CASSADRVKGYTF | TGTGCCAGCAGCGCCGACAGAGTTAAAGGCTACACCTTC
18 | TRBJ2-5 | TRBD1 | many | TRBV7-2 | CASSSSWTRTGGRETQYF | TGTGCCAGCAGCTCGTCCTGGACCCGGACAGGGGGCCGTGAGACCCAGTACTTC
15 | TRBJ2-6 | . | many | TRBV19 | CASSLQVYGANVLTF | TGTGCCAGTAGTTTACAGGTCTATGGGGCCAACGTCCTGACTTTC
14 | TRBJ2-7 | TRBD1 | many | TRBV24-1 | CATSGRDSPYEQYF | TGTGCCACCAGTGGTCGGGACAGCCCCTACGAGCAGTACTTC
15 | TRBJ2-7 | . | few | TRBV28 | CASSPGWRGSYEQYF | TGTGCCAGCAGTCCAGGATGGCGGGGAAGCTACGAGCAGTACTTC
16 | TRBJ1-3 | . | many | TRBV12-3/TRBV12-4 | CASSLVLTSSGNTIYF | TGTGCCAGCAGTTTAGTTCTCACCAGCTCTGGAAACACCATATATTTT
15 | TRBJ1-3 | TRBD1 | . | TRBV12-3/TRBV12-4 | CATFRQGDSGNTIYF | TGTGCCACTTTTAGACAGGGGGACTCTGGAAACACCATATATTTT
15 | TRBJ2-5 | . | . | TRBV6-5 | CASSYQSGLMGTQYF | TGTGCCAGCAGTTATCAATCGGGCTTGATGGGGACCCAGTACTTC